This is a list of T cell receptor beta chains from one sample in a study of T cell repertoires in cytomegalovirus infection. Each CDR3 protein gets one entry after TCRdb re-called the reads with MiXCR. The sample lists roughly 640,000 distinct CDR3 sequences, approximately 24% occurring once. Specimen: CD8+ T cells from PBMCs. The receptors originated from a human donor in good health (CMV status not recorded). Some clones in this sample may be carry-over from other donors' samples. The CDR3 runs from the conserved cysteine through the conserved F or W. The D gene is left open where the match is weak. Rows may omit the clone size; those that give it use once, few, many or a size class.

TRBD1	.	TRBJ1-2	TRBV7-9	TGTGCCAGCAGCCGGACAGGGATCGGCTATGGCTACACCTTC	CASSRTGIGYGYTF
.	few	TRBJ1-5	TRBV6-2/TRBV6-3	TGTGCCAGCAGTTACTCGAACAGTCAGCCCCAGCATTTT	CASSYSNSQPQHF
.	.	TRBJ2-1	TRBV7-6	TGTGCCAGCAGCACTCCGACTAGACCCCACGAGCAGTTCTTC	CASSTPTRPHEQFF
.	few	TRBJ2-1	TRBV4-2	TGTGCCAGCAAGTTGGGGTCGGGGCGTGAGCAGTTCTTC	CASKLGSGREQFF
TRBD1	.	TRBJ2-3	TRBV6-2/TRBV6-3	TGTGCCAGCGGCTCCGGGACAGGGGCCACAGATACGCAGTATTTT	CASGSGTGATDTQYF
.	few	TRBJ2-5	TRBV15	TGTGCCACCAGCTCTCAGACGGGAGAGACCCAGTACTTC	CATSSQTGETQYF
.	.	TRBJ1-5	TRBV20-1	TGCAGTGCTAGAGATGGTTTCGACAGAAATCAGCCCCAGCATTTT	CSARDGFDRNQPQHF
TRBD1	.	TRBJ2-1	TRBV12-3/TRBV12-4	TGTGCCAGCAGTTTTGTGGGACAGTTCGATGAGCAGTTCTTC	CASSFVGQFDEQFF
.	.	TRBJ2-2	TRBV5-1	TGCGCCAGCAGCCGGGACCCTAACACCGGGGAGCTGTTTTTT	CASSRDPNTGELFF
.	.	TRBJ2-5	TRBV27	TGTGCCAGCAGCGTCAGGGGTCGACCATCAGAGACCCAGTACTTC	CASSVRGRPSETQYF
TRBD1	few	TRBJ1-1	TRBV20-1	TGCAGTGCAGCAAGACAGGGAGCGAACACTGAAGCTTTCTTT	CSAARQGANTEAFF
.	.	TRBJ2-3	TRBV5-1	TGCGCCAGCAGCTTGTTGTGGGGACCTAGCACAGATACGCAGTATTTT	CASSLLWGPSTDTQYF
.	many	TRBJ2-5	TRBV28	TGTGCCAGCAGTTATACGGCGGGGGCGACCCAGTACTTC	CASSYTAGATQYF
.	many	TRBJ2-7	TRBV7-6	TGTGCCAGCAGCCTAGGCAAGGGCCTTACGGACCACGAGCAGTACTTC	CASSLGKGLTDHEQYF